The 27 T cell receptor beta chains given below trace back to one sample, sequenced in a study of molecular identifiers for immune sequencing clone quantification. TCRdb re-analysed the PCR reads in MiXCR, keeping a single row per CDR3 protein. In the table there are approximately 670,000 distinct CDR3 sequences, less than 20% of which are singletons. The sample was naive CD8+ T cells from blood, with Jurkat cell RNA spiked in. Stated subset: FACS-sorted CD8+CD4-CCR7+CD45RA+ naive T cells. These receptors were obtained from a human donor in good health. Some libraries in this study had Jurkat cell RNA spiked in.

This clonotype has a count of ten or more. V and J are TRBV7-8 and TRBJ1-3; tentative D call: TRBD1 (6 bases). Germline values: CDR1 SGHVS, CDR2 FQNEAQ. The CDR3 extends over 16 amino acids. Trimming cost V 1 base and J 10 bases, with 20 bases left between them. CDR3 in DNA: TGTGCCAGCAGCTTAGATATTGGGGGCCTCCCCGGGACCATATATTTT. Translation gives CASSLDIGGLPGTIYF.

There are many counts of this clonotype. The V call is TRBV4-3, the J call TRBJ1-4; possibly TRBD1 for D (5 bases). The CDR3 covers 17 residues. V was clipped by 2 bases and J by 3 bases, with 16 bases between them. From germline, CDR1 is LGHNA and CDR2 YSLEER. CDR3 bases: TGCGCCAGCAGCCAAATGGGTAGGGGCCTTGCTAATGAAAAACTGTTTTTT. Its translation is CASSQMGRGLANEKLFF.

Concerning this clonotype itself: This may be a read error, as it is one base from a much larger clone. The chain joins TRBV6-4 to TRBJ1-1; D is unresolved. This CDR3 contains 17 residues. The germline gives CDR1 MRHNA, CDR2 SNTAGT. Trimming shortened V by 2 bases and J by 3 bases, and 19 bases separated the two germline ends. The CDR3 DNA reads TGTGCCAGCAGTGACACCCCACCGGGAAAAATGGACACTGAAGCTTTCTTT. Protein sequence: CASSDTPPGKMDTEAFF.

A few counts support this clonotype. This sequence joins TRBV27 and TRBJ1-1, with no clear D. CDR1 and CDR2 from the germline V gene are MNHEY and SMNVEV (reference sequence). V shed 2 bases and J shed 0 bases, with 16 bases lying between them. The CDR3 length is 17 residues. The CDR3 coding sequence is TGTGCCAGCAGTTTAATTGGGGTGGGCGGATTGAACACTGAAGCTTTCTTT. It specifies CASSLIGVGGLNTEAFF.

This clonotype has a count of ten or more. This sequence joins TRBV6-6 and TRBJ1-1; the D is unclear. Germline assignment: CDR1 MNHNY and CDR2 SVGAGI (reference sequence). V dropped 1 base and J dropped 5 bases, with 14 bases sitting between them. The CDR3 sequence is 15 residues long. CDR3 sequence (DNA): TGTGCCAGCAGTTACTTTTCTGTCTATTTAACTGAAGCTTTCTTT. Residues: CASSYFSVYLTEAFF.

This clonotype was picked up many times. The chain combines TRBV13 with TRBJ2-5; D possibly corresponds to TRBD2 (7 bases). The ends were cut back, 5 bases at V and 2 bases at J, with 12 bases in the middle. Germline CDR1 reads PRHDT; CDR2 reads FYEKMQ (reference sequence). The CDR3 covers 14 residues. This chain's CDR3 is CASSPGGLQETQYF. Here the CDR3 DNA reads TGTGCCAGCAGCCCCGGGGGGCTGCAAGAGACCCAGTACTTC. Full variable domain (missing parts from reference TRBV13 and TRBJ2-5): AAGVIQSPRHLIKEKRETATLKCYPIPRHDTVYWYQQGPGQDPQFLISFYEKMQSDKGSIPDRFSAQQFSDYHSELNMSSLELGDSALYFCASSPGGLQETQYFGPGTRLLVL.

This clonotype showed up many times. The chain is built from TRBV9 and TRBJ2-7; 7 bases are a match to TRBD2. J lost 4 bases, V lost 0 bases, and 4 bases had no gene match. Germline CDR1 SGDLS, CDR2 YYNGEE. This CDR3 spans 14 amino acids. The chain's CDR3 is CASSVVASGYEQYF. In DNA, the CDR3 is TGTGCCAGCAGCGTAGTGGCTAGCGGTTACGAGCAGTACTTC.

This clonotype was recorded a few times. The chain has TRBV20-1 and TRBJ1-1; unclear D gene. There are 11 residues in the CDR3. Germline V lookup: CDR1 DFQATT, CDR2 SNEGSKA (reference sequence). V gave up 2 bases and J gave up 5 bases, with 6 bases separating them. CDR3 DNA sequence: TGCAGTGCTAGATTGGGTACTGAAGCTTTCTTT. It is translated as CSARLGTEAFF.

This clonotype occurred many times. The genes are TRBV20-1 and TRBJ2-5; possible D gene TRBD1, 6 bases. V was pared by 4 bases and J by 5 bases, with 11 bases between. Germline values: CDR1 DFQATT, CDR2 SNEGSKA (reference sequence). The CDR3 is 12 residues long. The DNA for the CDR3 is TGCAGTGCTAATTATCAGGGGGAGACCCAGTACTTC. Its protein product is CSANYQGETQYF.

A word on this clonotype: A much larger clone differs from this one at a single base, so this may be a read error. For the CDR3, the DNA is TGTGCCAGCAGCTCCAGCGGGACGGATCGATACACCGGGGAGCTGTTTTTT. This gives the protein CASSSSGTDRYTGELFF. The rearrangement joins TRBV3-1 to TRBJ2-2; 7 bases are a match to TRBD2. CDR3 length: 17 amino acids. V dropped 5 bases and J dropped 3; count of bases not matched to a gene: 12. CDR1 and CDR2 (germline): LGHDT, YNNKEL (reference sequence).

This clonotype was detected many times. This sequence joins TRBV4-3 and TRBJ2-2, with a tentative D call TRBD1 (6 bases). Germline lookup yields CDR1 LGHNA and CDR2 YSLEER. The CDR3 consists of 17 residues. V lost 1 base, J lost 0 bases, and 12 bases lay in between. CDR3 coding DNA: TGCGCCAGCAGCCAAGCCAGGGGCCTAGCGAACACCGGGGAGCTGTTTTTT. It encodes CASSQARGLANTGELFF.

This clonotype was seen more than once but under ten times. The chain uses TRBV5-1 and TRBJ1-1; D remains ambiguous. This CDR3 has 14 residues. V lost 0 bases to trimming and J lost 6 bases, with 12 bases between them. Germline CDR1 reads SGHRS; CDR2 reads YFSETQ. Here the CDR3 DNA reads TGCGCCAGCAGCTTGGTAACGGTCGGGGCTGAAGCTTTCTTT. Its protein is CASSLVTVGAEAFF.

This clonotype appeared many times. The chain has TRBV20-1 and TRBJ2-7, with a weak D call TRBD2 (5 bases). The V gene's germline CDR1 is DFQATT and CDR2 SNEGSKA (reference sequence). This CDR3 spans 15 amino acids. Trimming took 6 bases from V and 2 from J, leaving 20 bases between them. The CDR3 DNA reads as TGCAGTGCCTCGGGGATACGGGCAACGACCTACGAGCAGTACTTC. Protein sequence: CSASGIRATTYEQYF.

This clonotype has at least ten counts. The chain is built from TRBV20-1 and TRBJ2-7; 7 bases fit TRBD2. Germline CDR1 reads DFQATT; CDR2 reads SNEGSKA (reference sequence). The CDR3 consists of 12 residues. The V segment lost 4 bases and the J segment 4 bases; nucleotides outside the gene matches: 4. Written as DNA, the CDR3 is TGCAGTGCTAATATGGGGGGGTACGAGCAGTACTTC. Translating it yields CSANMGGYEQYF.

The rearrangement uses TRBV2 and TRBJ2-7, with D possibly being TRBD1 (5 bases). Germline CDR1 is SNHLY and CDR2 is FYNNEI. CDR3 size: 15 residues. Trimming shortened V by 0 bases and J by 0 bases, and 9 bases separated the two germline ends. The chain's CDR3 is CASSEASRVSYEQYF. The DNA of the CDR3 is TGTGCCAGCAGTGAAGCGAGCAGGGTCTCCTACGAGCAGTACTTC.

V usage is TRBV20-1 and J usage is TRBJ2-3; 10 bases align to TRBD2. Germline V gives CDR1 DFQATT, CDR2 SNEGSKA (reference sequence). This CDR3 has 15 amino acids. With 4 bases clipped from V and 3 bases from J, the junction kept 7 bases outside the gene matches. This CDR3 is CSAKGLAEPTDTQYF. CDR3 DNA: TGCAGTGCTAAAGGACTAGCGGAGCCAACAGATACGCAGTATTTT.

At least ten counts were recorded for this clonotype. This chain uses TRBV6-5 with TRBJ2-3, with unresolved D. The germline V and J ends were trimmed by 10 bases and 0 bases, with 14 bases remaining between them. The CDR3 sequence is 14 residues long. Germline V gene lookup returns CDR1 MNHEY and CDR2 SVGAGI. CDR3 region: CATSYGVSTDTQYF. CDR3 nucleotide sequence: TGTGCCACCTCTTACGGTGTAAGCACAGATACGCAGTATTTT.

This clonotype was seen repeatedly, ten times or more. CDR3 sequence reads: CAWSPSIAGSQFF. Written as DNA, the CDR3 is TGTGCCTGGAGCCCCTCTATAGCGGGATCGCAGTTCTTC. The chain recombines TRBV30 with TRBJ2-1; 8 bases are shared with TRBD2. Germline V gives CDR1 GTSNPN, CDR2 SVGIG (reference sequence). The CDR3 contains 13 residues. The trim removed 3 bases at V and 12 bases at J, leaving 10 bases unmatched.

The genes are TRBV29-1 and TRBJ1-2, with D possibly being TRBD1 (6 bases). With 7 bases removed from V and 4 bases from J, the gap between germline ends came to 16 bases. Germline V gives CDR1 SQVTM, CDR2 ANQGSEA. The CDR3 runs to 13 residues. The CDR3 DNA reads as TGCAGCGCTCTTTGGGGGGCTGGCTATGGCTACACCTTC. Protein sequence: CSALWGAGYGYTF.

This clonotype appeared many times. The CDR3 coding sequence is TGTGCCAGCAGCACAGGGGACCCCAATGAAAAACTGTTTTTT. Translation gives CASSTGDPNEKLFF. The chain joins TRBV9 to TRBJ1-4, with TRBD1 identical over 7 bases. CDR1 is SGDLS and CDR2 is YYNGEE in the germline V gene. The CDR3 consists of 14 residues. Trimming removed 4 bases from V and 5 bases from J; junction bases left unmatched: 5.

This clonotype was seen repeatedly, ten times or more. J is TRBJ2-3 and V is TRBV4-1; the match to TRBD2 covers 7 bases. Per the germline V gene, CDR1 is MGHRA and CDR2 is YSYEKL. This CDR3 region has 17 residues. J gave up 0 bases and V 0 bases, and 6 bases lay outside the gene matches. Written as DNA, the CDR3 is TGCGCCAGCAGCCAAGAACTAGCGTCTCCTAGCACAGATACGCAGTATTTT. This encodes CASSQELASPSTDTQYF.

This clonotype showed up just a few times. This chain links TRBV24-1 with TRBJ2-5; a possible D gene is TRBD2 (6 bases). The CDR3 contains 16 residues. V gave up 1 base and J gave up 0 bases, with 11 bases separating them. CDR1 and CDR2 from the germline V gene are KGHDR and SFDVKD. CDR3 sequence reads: CATSDLGGAYQETQYF. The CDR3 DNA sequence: TGTGCCACCAGTGATTTAGGCGGGGCCTACCAAGAGACCCAGTACTTC.

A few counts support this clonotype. The CDR3 nucleotides are TGTGCCAGTATGATAGCGGGGGGGTACAATGAGCAGTTCTTC. Protein product: CASMIAGGYNEQFF. The chain uses TRBV19 and TRBJ2-1; TRBD2 matches at 11 bases. Per the germline V gene, CDR1 is LNHDA and CDR2 is SQIVND (reference sequence). V lost 7 bases, J lost 4 bases, and 3 bases stayed unmatched. The CDR3 is 14 residues long. Filled out from reference TRBV19 and TRBJ2-1, the complete variable domain reads DGGITQSPKYLFRKEGQNVTLSCEQNLNHDAMYWYRQDPGQGLRLIYYSQIVNDFQKGDIAEGYSVSREKKESFPLTVTSAQKNPTAFYLCASMIAGGYNEQFFGPGTRLTVL.

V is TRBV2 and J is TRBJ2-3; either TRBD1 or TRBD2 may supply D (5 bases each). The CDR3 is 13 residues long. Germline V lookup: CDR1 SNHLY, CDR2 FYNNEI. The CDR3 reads CARDHRGTDTQYF. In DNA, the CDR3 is TGTGCTAGGGACCATCGTGGCACAGATACGCAGTATTTT.

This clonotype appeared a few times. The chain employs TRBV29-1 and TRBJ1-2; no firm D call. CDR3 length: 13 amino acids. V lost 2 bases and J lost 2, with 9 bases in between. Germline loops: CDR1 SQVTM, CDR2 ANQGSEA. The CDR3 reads CSVESRLNYGYTF. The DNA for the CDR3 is TGCAGCGTTGAATCACGGCTGAACTATGGCTACACCTTC.

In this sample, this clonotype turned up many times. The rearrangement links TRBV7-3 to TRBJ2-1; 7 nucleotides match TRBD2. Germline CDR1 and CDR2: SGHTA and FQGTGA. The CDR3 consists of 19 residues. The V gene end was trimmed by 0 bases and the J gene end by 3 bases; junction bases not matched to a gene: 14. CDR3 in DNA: TGTGCCAGCAGCTTAACGCTTTGCGGGAGACGGTTGTGCTACAATGAGCAGTTCTTC. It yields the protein CASSLTLCGRRLCYNEQFF.

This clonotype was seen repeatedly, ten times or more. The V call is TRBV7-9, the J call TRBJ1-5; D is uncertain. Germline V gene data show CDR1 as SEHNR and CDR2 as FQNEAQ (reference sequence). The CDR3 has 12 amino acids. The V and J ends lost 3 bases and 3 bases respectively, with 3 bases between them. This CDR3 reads CASSLVNQPQHF. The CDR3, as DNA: TGTGCCAGCAGCTTGGTCAATCAGCCCCAGCATTTT.